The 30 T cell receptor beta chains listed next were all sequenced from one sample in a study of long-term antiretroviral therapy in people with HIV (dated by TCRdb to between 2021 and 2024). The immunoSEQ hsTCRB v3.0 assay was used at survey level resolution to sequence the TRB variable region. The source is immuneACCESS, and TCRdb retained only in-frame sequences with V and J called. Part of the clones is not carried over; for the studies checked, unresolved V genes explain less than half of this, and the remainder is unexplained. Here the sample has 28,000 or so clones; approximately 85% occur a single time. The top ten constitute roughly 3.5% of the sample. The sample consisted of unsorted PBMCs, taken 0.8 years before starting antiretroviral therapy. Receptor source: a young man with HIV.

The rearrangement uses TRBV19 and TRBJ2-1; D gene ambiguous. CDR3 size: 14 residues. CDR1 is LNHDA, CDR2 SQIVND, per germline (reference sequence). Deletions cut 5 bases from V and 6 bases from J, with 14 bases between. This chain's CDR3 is CASSSWPSANEQFF. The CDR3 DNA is TGTGCCAGTAGTTCCTGGCCTTCTGCCAATGAGCAGTTCTTC.

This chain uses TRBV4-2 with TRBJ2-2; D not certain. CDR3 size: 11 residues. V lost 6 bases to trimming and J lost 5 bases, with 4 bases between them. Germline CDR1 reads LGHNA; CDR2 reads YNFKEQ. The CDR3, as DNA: TGTGCCAGCAGGGCTACCGGGGAGCTGTTTTTT. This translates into CASRATGELFF.

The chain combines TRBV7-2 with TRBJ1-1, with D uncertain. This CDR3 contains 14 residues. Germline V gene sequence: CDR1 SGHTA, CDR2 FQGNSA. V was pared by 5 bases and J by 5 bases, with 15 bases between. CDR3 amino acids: CASSLDFEGTEAFF. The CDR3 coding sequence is TGTGCCAGCAGCCTCGACTTCGAGGGAACTGAAGCTTTCTTT.

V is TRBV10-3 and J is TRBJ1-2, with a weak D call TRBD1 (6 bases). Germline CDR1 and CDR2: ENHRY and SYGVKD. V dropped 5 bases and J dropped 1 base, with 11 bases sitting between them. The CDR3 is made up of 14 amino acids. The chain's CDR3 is CAISRQENNYGYTF. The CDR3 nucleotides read TGTGCCATCAGTAGACAGGAGAATAACTATGGCTACACCTTC.

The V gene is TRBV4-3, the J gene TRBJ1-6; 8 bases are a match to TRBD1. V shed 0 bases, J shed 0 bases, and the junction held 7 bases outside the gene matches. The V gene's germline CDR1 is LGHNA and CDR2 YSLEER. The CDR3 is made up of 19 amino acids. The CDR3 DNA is TGCGCCAGCAGCCAAGATTTCACAGGGGGGAGCTCCTATAATTCACCCCTCCACTTT. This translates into CASSQDFTGGSSYNSPLHF.

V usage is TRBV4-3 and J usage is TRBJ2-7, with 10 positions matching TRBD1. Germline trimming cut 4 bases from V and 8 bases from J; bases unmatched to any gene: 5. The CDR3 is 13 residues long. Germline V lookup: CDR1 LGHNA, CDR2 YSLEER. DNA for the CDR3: TGCGCCAGCAGCCGGGACAGGGGCCTAAAGCAGTACTTC. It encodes CASSRDRGLKQYF.

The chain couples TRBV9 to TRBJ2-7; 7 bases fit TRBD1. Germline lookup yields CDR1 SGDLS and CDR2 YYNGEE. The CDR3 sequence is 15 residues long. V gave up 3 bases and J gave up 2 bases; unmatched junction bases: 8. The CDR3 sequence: CASSATGARPYEQYF. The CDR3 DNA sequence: TGTGCCAGCAGCGCTACAGGGGCGAGGCCCTACGAGCAGTACTTC. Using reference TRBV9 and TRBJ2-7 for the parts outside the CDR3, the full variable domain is DSGVTQTPKHLITATGQRVTLRCSPRSGDLSVYWYQQSLDQGLQFLIQYYNGEERAKGNILERFSAQQFPDLHSELNLSSLELGDSALYFCASSATGARPYEQYFGPGTRLTVT.

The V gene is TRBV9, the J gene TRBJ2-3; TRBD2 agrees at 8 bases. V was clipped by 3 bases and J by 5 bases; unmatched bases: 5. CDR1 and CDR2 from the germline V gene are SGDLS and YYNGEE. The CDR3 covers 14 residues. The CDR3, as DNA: TGTGCCAGCAGCGCCGGGACTAGACAAGATACGCAGTATTTT. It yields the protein CASSAGTRQDTQYF.

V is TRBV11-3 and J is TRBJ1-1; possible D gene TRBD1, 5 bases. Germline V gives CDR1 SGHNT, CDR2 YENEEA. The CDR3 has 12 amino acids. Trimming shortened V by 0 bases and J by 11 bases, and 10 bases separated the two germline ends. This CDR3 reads CASSLDGGAAFF. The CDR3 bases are TGTGCCAGCAGCTTAGATGGGGGAGCGGCTTTCTTT.

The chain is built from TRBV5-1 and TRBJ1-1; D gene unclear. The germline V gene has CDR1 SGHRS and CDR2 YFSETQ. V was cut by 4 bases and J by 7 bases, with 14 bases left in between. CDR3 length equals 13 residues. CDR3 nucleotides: TGCGCCAGCAGCCAGGAGACGCAGTTTGAAGCTTTCTTT. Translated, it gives CASSQETQFEAFF. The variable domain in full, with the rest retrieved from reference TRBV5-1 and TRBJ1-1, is KAGVTQTPRYLIKTRGQQVTLSCSPISGHRSVSWYQQTPGQGLQFLFEYFSETQRNKGNFPGRFSGRQFSNSRSEMNVSTLELGDSALYLCASSQETQFEAFFGQGTRLTVV.

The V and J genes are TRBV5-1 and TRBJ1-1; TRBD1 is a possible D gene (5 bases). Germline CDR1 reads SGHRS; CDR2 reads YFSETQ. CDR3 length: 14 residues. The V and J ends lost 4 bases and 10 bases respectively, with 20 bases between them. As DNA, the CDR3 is TGCGCCAGCAGCGATATAGGTGGGGGGGGAAGAGCTTTCTTT. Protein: CASSDIGGGGRAFF.

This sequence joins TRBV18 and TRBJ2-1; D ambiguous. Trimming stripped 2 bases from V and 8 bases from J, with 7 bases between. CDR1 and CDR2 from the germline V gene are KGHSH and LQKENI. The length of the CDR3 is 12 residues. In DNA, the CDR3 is TGTGCCAGCTCACCAGAGGAGCATGAGCAGTTCTTC. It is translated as CASSPEEHEQFF.

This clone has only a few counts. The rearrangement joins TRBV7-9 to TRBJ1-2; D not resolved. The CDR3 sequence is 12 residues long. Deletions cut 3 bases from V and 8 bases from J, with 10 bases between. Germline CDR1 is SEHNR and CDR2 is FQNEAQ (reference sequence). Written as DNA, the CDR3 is TGTGCCAGCAGCTTCTCAGCGGGCGGCTACACCTTC. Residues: CASSFSAGGYTF.

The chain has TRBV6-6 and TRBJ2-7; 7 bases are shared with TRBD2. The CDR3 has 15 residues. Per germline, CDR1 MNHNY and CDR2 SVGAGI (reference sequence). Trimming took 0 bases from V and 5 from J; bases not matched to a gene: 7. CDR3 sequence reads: CASSYSAGVTHEQYF. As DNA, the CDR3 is TGTGCCAGCAGTTACTCGGCGGGAGTAACGCACGAGCAGTACTTC.

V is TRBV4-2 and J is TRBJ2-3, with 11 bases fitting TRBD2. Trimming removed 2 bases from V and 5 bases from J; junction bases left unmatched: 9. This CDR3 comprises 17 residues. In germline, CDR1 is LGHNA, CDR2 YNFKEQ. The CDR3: CASSQYLSGGAGDTQYF. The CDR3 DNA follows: TGTGCCAGCAGCCAATACCTTAGCGGGGGGGCAGGAGATACGCAGTATTTT.

Written as DNA, the CDR3 is TGTGCCAGCAGCCACCGCGACAGGGCAGGGGAGACCCAGTACTTC. Protein product: CASSHRDRAGETQYF. The rearrangement joins TRBV27 to TRBJ2-5; 7 positions match TRBD1. Germline-derived CDR1 and CDR2 are MNHEY and SMNVEV (reference sequence). This CDR3 is 15 amino acids long. Unmatched junction bases numbered 12, after V lost 6 bases and J lost 5 bases.

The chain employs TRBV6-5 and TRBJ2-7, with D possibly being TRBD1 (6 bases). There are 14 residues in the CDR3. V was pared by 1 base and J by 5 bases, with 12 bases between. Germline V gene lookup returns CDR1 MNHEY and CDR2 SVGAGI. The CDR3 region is CASSYLGAPNEQYF. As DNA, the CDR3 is TGTGCCAGCAGTTACTTGGGGGCGCCTAACGAGCAGTACTTC.

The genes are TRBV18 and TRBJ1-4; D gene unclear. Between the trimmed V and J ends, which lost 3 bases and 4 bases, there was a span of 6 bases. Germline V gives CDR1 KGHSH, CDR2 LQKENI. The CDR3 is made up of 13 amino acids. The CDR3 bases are TGTGCCAGCTCACCCGGGGTTAATGAAAAACTGTTTTTT. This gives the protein CASSPGVNEKLFF.

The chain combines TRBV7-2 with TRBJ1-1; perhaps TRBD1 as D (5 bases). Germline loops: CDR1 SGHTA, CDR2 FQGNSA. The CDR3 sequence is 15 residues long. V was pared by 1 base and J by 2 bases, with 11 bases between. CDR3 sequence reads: CASSLEAGPNTEAFF. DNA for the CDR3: TGTGCCAGCAGCTTAGAGGCGGGGCCAAACACTGAAGCTTTCTTT. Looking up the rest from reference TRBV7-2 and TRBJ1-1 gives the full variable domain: GAGVSQSPSNKVTEKGKDVELRCDPISGHTALYWYRQSLGQGLEFLIYFQGNSAPDKSGLPSDRFSAERTGGSVSTLTIQRTQQEDSAVYLCASSLEAGPNTEAFFGQGTRLTVV.

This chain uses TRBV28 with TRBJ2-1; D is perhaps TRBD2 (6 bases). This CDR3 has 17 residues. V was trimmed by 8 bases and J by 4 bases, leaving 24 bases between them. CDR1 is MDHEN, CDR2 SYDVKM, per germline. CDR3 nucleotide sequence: TGTGCCAGCCTTGCCGGCGGGGTAGAGGAGTATTACAATGAGCAGTTCTTC. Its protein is CASLAGGVEEYYNEQFF.

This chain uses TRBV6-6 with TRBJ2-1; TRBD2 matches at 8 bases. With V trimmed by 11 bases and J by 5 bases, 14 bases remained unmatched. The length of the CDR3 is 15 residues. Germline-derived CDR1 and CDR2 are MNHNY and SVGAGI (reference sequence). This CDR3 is CAGATGAGDDNEQFF. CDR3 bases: TGTGCCGGCGCTACTGGAGCGGGGGATGACAATGAGCAGTTCTTC.

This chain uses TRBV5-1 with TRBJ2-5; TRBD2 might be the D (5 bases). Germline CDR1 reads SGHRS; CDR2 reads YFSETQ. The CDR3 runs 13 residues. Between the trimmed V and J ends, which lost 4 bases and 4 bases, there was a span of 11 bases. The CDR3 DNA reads TGCGCCAGCAGCCAGGACTGGCGAGAGACCCAGTACTTC. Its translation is CASSQDWRETQYF.

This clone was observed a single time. CDR3 nucleotides: TGTGCCAGTAGGTTCACCGGGGAGCTGTTTTTT. It specifies CASRFTGELFF. The chain has TRBV19 and TRBJ2-2; no clear D. Trimming left V 6 bases short and J 4 bases short, with 3 bases between. The CDR3 has 11 residues. The V gene's germline CDR1 is LNHDA and CDR2 SQIVND (reference sequence).

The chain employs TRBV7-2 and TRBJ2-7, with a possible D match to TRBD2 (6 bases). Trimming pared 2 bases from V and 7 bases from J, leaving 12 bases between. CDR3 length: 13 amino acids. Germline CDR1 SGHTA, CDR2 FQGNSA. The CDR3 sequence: CASSLKGGVEQYF. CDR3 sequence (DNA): TGTGCCAGCAGCTTAAAGGGAGGAGTAGAGCAGTACTTC.

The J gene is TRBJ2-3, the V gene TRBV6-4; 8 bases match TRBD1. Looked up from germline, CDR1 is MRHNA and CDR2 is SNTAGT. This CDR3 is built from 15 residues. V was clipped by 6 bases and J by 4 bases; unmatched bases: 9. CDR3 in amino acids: CASSPRAGGPDTQYF. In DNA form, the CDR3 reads TGTGCCAGCAGCCCGAGAGCAGGGGGCCCAGATACGCAGTATTTT.

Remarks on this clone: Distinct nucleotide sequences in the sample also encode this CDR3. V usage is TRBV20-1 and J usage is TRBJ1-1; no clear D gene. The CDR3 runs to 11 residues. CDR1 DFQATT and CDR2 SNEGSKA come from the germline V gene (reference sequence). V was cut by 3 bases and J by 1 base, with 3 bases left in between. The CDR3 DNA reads TGCAGTGCTAGTCGGAACACTGAAGCTTTCTTT. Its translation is CSASRNTEAFF.

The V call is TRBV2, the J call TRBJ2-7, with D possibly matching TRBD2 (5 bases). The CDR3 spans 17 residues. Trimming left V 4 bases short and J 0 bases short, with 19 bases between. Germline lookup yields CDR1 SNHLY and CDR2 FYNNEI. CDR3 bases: TGTGCCAGCAGTGCCCAACGGACCGGGATCCCCTCCTACGAGCAGTACTTC. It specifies CASSAQRTGIPSYEQYF. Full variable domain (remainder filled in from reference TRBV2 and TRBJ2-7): EPEVTQTPSHQVTQMGQEVILRCVPISNHLYFYWYRQILGQKVEFLVSFYNNEISEKSEIFDDQFSVERPDGSNFTLKIRSTKLEDSAMYFCASSAQRTGIPSYEQYFGPGTRLTVT.

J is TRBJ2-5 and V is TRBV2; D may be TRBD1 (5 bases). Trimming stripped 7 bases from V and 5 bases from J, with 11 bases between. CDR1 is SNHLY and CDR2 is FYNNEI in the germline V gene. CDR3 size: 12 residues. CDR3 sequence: CASIRGRETQYF. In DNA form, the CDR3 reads TGTGCCAGCATAAGGGGCCGGGAGACCCAGTACTTC.

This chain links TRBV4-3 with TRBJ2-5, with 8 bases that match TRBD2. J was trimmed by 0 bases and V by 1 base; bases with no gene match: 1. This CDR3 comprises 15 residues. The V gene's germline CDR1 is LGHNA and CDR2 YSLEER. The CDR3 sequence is CASSQVAGNQETQYF. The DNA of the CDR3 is TGCGCCAGCAGCCAAGTAGCGGGGAACCAAGAGACCCAGTACTTC.

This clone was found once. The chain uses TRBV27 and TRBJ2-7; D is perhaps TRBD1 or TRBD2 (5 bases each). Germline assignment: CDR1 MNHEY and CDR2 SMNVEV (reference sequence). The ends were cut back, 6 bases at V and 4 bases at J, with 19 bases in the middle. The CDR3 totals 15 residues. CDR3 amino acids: CASRLEVGTQYEQYF. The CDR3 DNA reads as TGTGCCAGCAGGCTGGAAGTCGGGACCCAATACGAGCAGTACTTC.